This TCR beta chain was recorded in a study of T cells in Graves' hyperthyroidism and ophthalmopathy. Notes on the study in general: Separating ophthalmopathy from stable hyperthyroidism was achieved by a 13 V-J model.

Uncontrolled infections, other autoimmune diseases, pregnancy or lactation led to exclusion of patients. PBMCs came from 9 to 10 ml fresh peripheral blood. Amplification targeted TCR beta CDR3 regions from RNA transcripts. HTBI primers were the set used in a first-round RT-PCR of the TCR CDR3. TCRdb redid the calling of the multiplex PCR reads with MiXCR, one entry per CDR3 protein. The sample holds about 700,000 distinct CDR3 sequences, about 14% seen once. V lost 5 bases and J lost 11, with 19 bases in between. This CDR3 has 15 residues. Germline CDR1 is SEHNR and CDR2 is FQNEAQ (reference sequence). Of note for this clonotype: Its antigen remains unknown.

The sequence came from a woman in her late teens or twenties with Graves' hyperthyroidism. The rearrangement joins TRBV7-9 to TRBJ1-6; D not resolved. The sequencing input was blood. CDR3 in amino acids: CASSRNSVAAAPLHF. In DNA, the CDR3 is TGTGCCAGCAGCCGCAACAGTGTTGCCGCGGCACCCCTCCACTTT.